Each of the 13 T cell receptor beta chains below was sequenced from the same sample in a study of radiation and T cells in renal cell carcinoma. The method was immunoSEQ multiplex PCR; TCRdb's version includes in-frame clones alone and lacks a portion of them. The sample includes some 16,000 clones, under 70% of them seen just once. The treatment is: treatment-naive control, cytoreductive nephrectomy. The source material was tumor tissue, sampled from a patient whose treatment was nephrectomy without radiotherapy. The origin of the receptors is a man aged 35 to 55 with renal cell carcinoma.

Of note for this clone: Relative to the germline gene, one junction end is altered; a read error may explain this. This chain links TRBV6-5 with TRBJ1-2; TRBD1 agrees at 8 bases. In germline, CDR1 is MNHEY, CDR2 SVGAGI. The CDR3 runs to 12 residues. CDR3 loop: CAISQQGGGYTF. The CDR3, as DNA: TGTGCCATCAGTCAACAGGGGGGTGGCTACACCTTC.

This clone was seen a few times. The gene calls are TRBV4-3 and TRBJ1-6; no reliable D call. This CDR3 has 16 amino acids. Germline V CDR1 and CDR2: LGHNA, YSLEER. Trimming pared 1 base from V and 7 bases from J, leaving 14 bases between. CDR3 loop: CASSQASGIENSPLHF. DNA of the CDR3: TGCGCCAGCAGCCAAGCATCCGGGATTGAGAATTCACCCCTCCACTTT.

The genes are TRBV6-4 and TRBJ2-1; 14 positions match TRBD2. The trim removed 3 bases at V and 9 bases at J, leaving 4 bases unmatched. Germline loops: CDR1 MRHNA, CDR2 SNTAGT. There are 15 residues in the CDR3. The CDR3 sequence is CASSETSGGAREQFF. As DNA, the CDR3 is TGTGCCAGCAGTGAGACTAGCGGGGGGGCGCGTGAGCAGTTCTTC.

The rearrangement joins TRBV19 to TRBJ1-6; 8 bases are a match to TRBD1. CDR1 and CDR2 (germline): LNHDA, SQIVND (reference sequence). The J segment lost 10 bases and the V segment lost 9 bases, leaving 8 bases of the junction unmatched. CDR3 length: 13 amino acids. This CDR3 reads CASRTGLGSPLHF. DNA of the CDR3: TGTGCCAGCCGGACAGGGCTGGGGTCACCCCTCCACTTT.

The CDR3 region has the DNA TGTGCCAGCAGCCAATATCAAGTGGGGGACACTGAAGCTTTCTTT. It encodes CASSQYQVGDTEAFF. The rearrangement uses TRBV16 and TRBJ1-1; tentatively, D is TRBD1 (5 bases). The CDR3 is 15 amino acids. Germline CDR1 is KGHSY and CDR2 is FQNENV. Trimming removed 1 base at V and 3 bases at J, with 12 bases between.

The chain joins TRBV6-5 to TRBJ2-7; D not resolved. Germline V gives CDR1 MNHEY, CDR2 SVGAGI. This CDR3 has 12 residues. Trimming left V 5 bases short and J 2 bases short, with 7 bases between. CDR3 nucleotides: TGTGCCAGCAGTACCTATCCCTACGAGCAGTACTTC. Encoded protein: CASSTYPYEQYF.

The chain joins TRBV18 to TRBJ2-3; TRBD1 agrees at 8 bases. CDR1 KGHSH and CDR2 LQKENI come from the germline V gene. The CDR3 spans 14 residues. The V segment lost 3 bases and the J segment 5 bases; nucleotides outside the gene matches: 4. DNA of the CDR3: TGTGCCAGCTCACCTGGACAGGGTAAAGATACGCAGTATTTT. Encoded protein: CASSPGQGKDTQYF.

This clone came up a few times. This chain links TRBV5-1 with TRBJ1-5; D call uncertain. This CDR3 has 14 residues. Trimming removed 3 bases from V and 0 bases from J, with 7 bases in between. Germline CDR1 and CDR2: SGHRS and YFSETQ. The CDR3 reads CASSYGGSNQPQHF. In nucleotides, the CDR3 is TGCGCCAGCAGCTACGGAGGTAGCAATCAGCCCCAGCATTTT. Together with reference TRBV5-1 and TRBJ1-5, the CDR3 gives the full variable domain: KAGVTQTPRYLIKTRGQQVTLSCSPISGHRSVSWYQQTPGQGLQFLFEYFSETQRNKGNFPGRFSGRQFSNSRSEMNVSTLELGDSALYLCASSYGGSNQPQHFGDGTRLSIL.

The rearrangement links TRBV7-9 to TRBJ1-3, with 9 positions matching TRBD1. The CDR3 spans 17 residues. The V segment lost 3 bases and the J segment 0 bases; nucleotides outside the gene matches: 6. Per the germline V gene, CDR1 is SEHNR and CDR2 is FQNEAQ (reference sequence). The CDR3 is CASSLTLTGGSGNTIYF. CDR3 coding DNA: TGTGCCAGCAGCTTGACCTTGACAGGGGGCTCTGGAAACACCATATATTTT.

The CDR3 DNA reads as TGTGCCAGAAGCCTATGGGATTCTGGGCAGGGTCCCTACAATGAGCAGTTCTTC. It codes for CARSLWDSGQGPYNEQFF. V is TRBV5-3 and J is TRBJ2-1; D may be TRBD1 (5 bases). TRBV5-3 is marked as an open reading frame, function uncertain. Trimming removed 4 bases from V and 2 bases from J, with 22 bases in between. The CDR3 extends over 18 amino acids.

The chain couples TRBV5-4 to TRBJ1-5, with D possibly TRBD1 on 5 matching bases. The ends were cut back, 4 bases at V and 1 base at J, with 12 bases in the middle. The CDR3 extends over 15 amino acids. The V gene's germline CDR1 is SGHNT and CDR2 YYREEE (reference sequence). The CDR3: CASSLPRDSNQPQHF. The CDR3 DNA reads as TGTGCCAGCAGCCTCCCAAGGGACAGCAATCAGCCCCAGCATTTT.

The chain recombines TRBV19 with TRBJ1-5; D is ambiguous. The germline V gene has CDR1 LNHDA and CDR2 SQIVND (reference sequence). Trimming left V 9 bases short and J 15 bases short, with 12 bases between. This CDR3 region has 9 residues. CDR3 protein: CASTPRGHF. Here the CDR3 DNA reads TGTGCCAGCACCCCCCGGGGGCATTTT.

V gene TRBV27 combines with J gene TRBJ2-3; TRBD2 matches 8 bases. Unmatched junction bases numbered 13, after V lost 6 bases and J lost 2 bases. The CDR3 runs 17 residues. From germline, CDR1 is MNHEY and CDR2 SMNVEV (reference sequence). The CDR3 is CASSHLSGAFFTDTQYF. CDR3 coding DNA: TGTGCCAGCAGCCACCTTAGCGGGGCATTTTTCACAGATACGCAGTATTTT.